This T cell receptor beta chain was retrieved from a study of blood T cell repertoires in COVID-19. There are a few counts of this clone. This table comes from immunoSEQ multiplex PCR, and its TCRdb copy is limited to in-frame clones, with some not included. The sample records 240,000 or so clones, 70% to 90% being singletons. Trimming shortened V by 4 bases and J by 0 bases, and 14 bases separated the two germline ends. CDR1 is SGHRS and CDR2 is YFSETQ in the germline V gene. The CDR3 length is 16 residues. The chain employs TRBV5-1 and TRBJ1-5; a weak D match, TRBD1 (6 bases). The origin of this receptor is a woman between 35 and 50 years old who had recovered from COVID-19. Sequencing was carried out using peripheral blood. CDR3 sequence (DNA): TGCGCCAGCAGCCCAACCCCAGGGGCTAGCAATCAGCCCCAGCATTTT. Translating it yields CASSPTPGASNQPQHF.